This T cell receptor (beta chain) was sequenced for a study of shared clonotypes between healthy human individuals. Overall study results and limits: Clonotype sharing among donors, it was expected, would be affected by sequencing depth.

This clone was detected once. Its antigen is as yet unknown. From germline, CDR1 is SGDLS and CDR2 YYNGEE. Trimming cost V 7 bases and J 3 bases; bases outside gene matches: 7. The CDR3 extends over 14 amino acids. Input per replicate PCR of unsorted PBMC was around 300 ng DNA, corresponding to approximately 30,000 T cell genomes. Unsorted PBMC DNA sequencing spanned ten immunoSEQ deep assay plates. Only in-frame clones appear in the TCRdb table, and some are missing; sequencing was by immunoSEQ multiplex PCR. This sample carries around 500,000 clones, about 82% of them seen once, and the ten largest clones take around 13%.

V gene TRBV9 combines with J gene TRBJ2-1, with 7 bases identical to TRBD2. Material for sequencing was PBMCs. The clonotype originates from a woman aged 35 to 49 in good health. Some clones in this sample may be carry-over from other donors' samples. Here the CDR3 DNA reads TGTGCCAGCGCGGGAGACCTCCGCTACAATGAGCAGTTCTTC. It yields the protein CASAGDLRYNEQFF.